This T cell receptor (beta chain) emerged from a study of molecular identifiers for immune sequencing clone quantification. This CDR3 has 14 residues. The germline gives CDR1 DFQATT, CDR2 SNEGSKA (reference sequence). V was cut by 5 bases and J by 2 bases, with 13 bases left in between. A single record per CDR3 protein comes from TCRdb applying MiXCR to the PCR reads. The table lists over 550,000 distinct CDR3 sequences, about 25% of them singletons. Sorting isolated naive CD8 T cells as CD8+CD4-CCR7+CD45RA+ events. In the case of this clonotype: Given a much more abundant clone one base away, this may be a read error.

The origin of this receptor is a human donor in good health. Some libraries in this study had Jurkat cell RNA spiked in. Input material: naive CD8+ T cells from blood, with Jurkat cell RNA spiked in. The subset here: FACS-sorted CD8+CD4-CCR7+CD45RA+ naive T cells. V usage is TRBV20-1 and J usage is TRBJ1-5; D unclear. Written as DNA, the CDR3 is TGCAGTGCTGGGCCTAGCGGTGGCAATCAGCCCCAGCATTTT. Translation: CSAGPSGGNQPQHF.